The 30 T cell receptor beta chains reported below all come from one sample, sequenced in a study of blood T cells in healthy people across ages. A sample-barcoded 5' primer and a J-beta primer mix were used in a second PCR of roughly 7 to 12 cycles. TCRdb re-derived calls from the 5' RACE reads in MiXCR, one entry per CDR3 protein. Here the sample spans more than 800,000 distinct CDR3 sequences, 25% to 35% being singletons. What was sequenced was blood. Source of these receptors: a woman aged 80 or over in good health.

This clonotype has ten or more counts. This chain links TRBV6-5 with TRBJ2-7; 11 nucleotides match TRBD2. This CDR3 has 14 amino acids. Germline V gene lookup returns CDR1 MNHEY and CDR2 SVGAGI. With 5 bases clipped from V and 7 bases from J, the junction kept 7 bases outside the gene matches. CDR3 residues: CASSLAGGAGEQYF. In DNA, the CDR3 is TGTGCCAGCAGTCTAGCGGGGGGTGCGGGTGAGCAGTACTTC.

This clonotype was detected a few times. This may arise from a read error, as a much more abundant clone is one base away. The V call is TRBV6-2 or TRBV6-3, the J call TRBJ2-1; D gene ambiguous. Looked up from germline, CDR1 is MNHEY and CDR2 is SVGEGT. The CDR3 covers 13 residues. With 11 bases removed from V and 7 bases from J, the gap between germline ends came to 18 bases. CDR3 DNA: TGTGCCGGCAAGGGCTACGCGCGGAATGAGCAGTTCTTC. Translated: CAGKGYARNEQFF.

This clonotype was detected many times. This chain links TRBV6-2 or TRBV6-3 with TRBJ1-1; D not certain. Trimming stripped 7 bases from V and 1 base from J, with 7 bases between. Germline V gene lookup returns CDR1 MNHEY and CDR2 SVGEGT. The CDR3 spans 12 residues. The DNA for the CDR3 is TGTGCCAGCACGGACCAGAACACTGAAGCTTTCTTT. Amino acid sequence: CASTDQNTEAFF.

Remarks on this clonotype: This may arise from a read error, as a much more abundant clone is one base away. V gene TRBV11-3 combines with J gene TRBJ2-5; no definite D call. Germline V gene sequence: CDR1 SGHNT, CDR2 YENEEA. V gave up 2 bases and J gave up 11 bases, with 18 bases separating them. The CDR3 covers 14 residues. The CDR3 protein is CASSLSGRNNEQYF. In DNA form, the CDR3 reads TGTGCCAGCAGCTTAAGTGGACGTAACAATGAGCAGTACTTC.

This clonotype was seen more than once but under ten times. A read error may be the cause here, since a much bigger clone is one base away. The gene calls are TRBV29-1 and TRBJ2-1; tentatively, D is TRBD1 or TRBD2 (5 bases each). The CDR3 totals 12 residues. In germline, CDR1 is SQVTM, CDR2 ANQGSEA. The DNA of the CDR3 is TGCGGCGTTGAAGAGGGGCTCAATGAGCAGTTCTTC. Protein: CGVEEGLNEQFF.

This sequence joins TRBV6-1 and TRBJ2-1; D uncertain. Trimming cost V 7 bases and J 9 bases, with 19 bases left between them. Germline V gene sequence: CDR1 MNHNS, CDR2 SASEGT. CDR3 size: 14 residues. The DNA for the CDR3 is TGTGCCAGCAACGTGGGCAACGTCGGCGGTGAGCAGTTCTTC. Translation: CASNVGNVGGEQFF.

A note on this clonotype: At one end the junction does not follow the germline gene, possibly because of a read error. CDR3 DNA sequence: TGTGCCAACAGCTCACCGTCCTACGAGCAGTACTTC. Translation: CANSSPSYEQYF. J is TRBJ2-4 and V is TRBV3-1; D remains ambiguous. TRBJ2-7 explains the end of the DNA better; the J call may be wrong. The CDR3 runs 12 residues. Germline V gene sequence: CDR1 LGHDT, CDR2 YNNKEL (reference sequence).

This clonotype was found a few times. The chain employs TRBV28 and TRBJ2-7; 7 bases fit TRBD1. V lost 6 bases and J lost 0; bases outside the gene matches: 8. The CDR3 contains 15 residues. Germline lookup yields CDR1 MDHEN and CDR2 SYDVKM. The CDR3 here is CASSTTGPSSYEQYF. Here the CDR3 DNA reads TGTGCCAGCAGCACGACAGGGCCGAGCTCCTACGAGCAGTACTTC.

This clonotype was seen repeatedly, ten times or more. The V call is TRBV7-8, the J call TRBJ1-2, with no clear D. Trimming removed 5 bases at V and 4 bases at J, with 17 bases between. The length of the CDR3 is 15 residues. The germline CDR1 and CDR2 sequences are SGHVS and FQNEAQ. CDR3 in DNA: TGTGCCAGCAGCCTTCGTAGGGTCGGAAGCTATGGCTACACCTTC. Its translation is CASSLRRVGSYGYTF.

This clonotype came up many times. This chain links TRBV6-6 with TRBJ1-5; D gene unclear. Trimming left V 6 bases short and J 7 bases short, with 13 bases between. The CDR3 runs 13 residues. Germline values: CDR1 MNHNY, CDR2 SVGAGI (reference sequence). The CDR3 nucleotides read TGTGCCAGCAGCGACGACCGAACGCAGCCCCAGCATTTT. Encoded protein: CASSDDRTQPQHF.

On this clonotype itself: Since a much larger clone is just one base distant, this may be a read error. The rearrangement uses TRBV7-2 and TRBJ2-1, with TRBD2 identical over 12 bases. Germline CDR1 SGHTA, CDR2 FQGNSA. With V trimmed by 6 bases and J by 6 bases, 3 bases remained unmatched. The CDR3 has 14 residues. In nucleotides, the CDR3 is TGTGCCAGCAGGACTAGCGGGAGTAGCAATGAGCAGTTCTTC. This translates into CASRTSGSSNEQFF.

This clonotype occurred a few times. A much larger clone differs by one base, so this may be a read error. This chain joins TRBV9 and TRBJ2-5, with unresolved D. The end of the DNA aligns better with TRBJ2-1, so the J call may be wrong. The CDR3 has 14 residues. The germline V gene has CDR1 SGDLS and CDR2 YYNGEE. The DNA of the CDR3 is TGTGCCAGCAGCGTAGACCCAAACCAAGAGACCCAGTTCTTC. Its translation: CASSVDPNQETQFF.

Comments on this clonotype: A much larger clone sits a single nucleotide away, making a read error possible. Likely a read error: the CDR3 ends without its conserved phenylalanine or tryptophan. The chain employs TRBV9 and TRBJ2-5; D possibly matches TRBD1 or TRBD2 (5 bases each). The J call may be faulty, since TRBJ2-7 better matches the DNA end. The length of the CDR3 is 14 residues. CDR1 is SGDLS and CDR2 is YYNGEE in the germline V gene. This CDR3 reads CASSVGTGTVEQYL. The CDR3 nucleotides are TGTGCCAGCAGCGTAGGTACCGGGACGGTCGAGCAGTACCTC.

This clonotype came up many times. CDR3 residues: CASSWTGPKETQYF. The DNA of the CDR3 is TGTGCCAGCAGTTGGACAGGACCGAAAGAGACCCAGTACTTC. V usage is TRBV12-3 or TRBV12-4 and J usage is TRBJ2-5, with 7 nucleotides matching TRBD1. The CDR3 extends over 14 amino acids. With V trimmed by 4 bases and J by 3 bases, 5 bases remained unmatched.

This clonotype was observed once. A read error may be the cause here, since a much bigger clone is one base away. This CDR3 reads CASSEGGRGAYEQYF. The CDR3 region has the DNA TGTGCCAGCAGTGAAGGTGGCAGGGGAGCCTACGAGCAGTACTTC. The chain combines TRBV6-1 with TRBJ2-7; TRBD1 might be the D (6 bases). Germline V lookup: CDR1 MNHNS, CDR2 SASEGT. V was shortened by 1 base and J by 2 bases, with 12 bases between the two germline ends. CDR3 size: 15 residues.

This clonotype was detected ten times or more. This chain joins TRBV20-1 and TRBJ2-7, with TRBD2 matching 11 bases. The CDR3 covers 14 residues. CDR1 is DFQATT and CDR2 is SNEGSKA in the germline V gene (reference sequence). The junction had 4 bases not matched to a gene; V was cut back by 2 bases and J by 4 bases. The CDR3 protein is CSARLAGGPYEQYF. Written as DNA, the CDR3 is TGCAGTGCTAGACTAGCGGGGGGACCTTACGAGCAGTACTTC.

The rearrangement links TRBV20-1 to TRBJ2-1; 8 positions match TRBD2. CDR1 and CDR2 from the germline V gene are DFQATT and SNEGSKA (reference sequence). This CDR3 is built from 15 residues. V trimming: 5 bases; J trimming: 0 bases; junction bases outside the gene matches: 6. This CDR3 is CSADTSGSSYNEQFF. As DNA, the CDR3 is TGCAGTGCTGACACTAGCGGAAGCTCCTACAATGAGCAGTTCTTC.

In its sample, this clonotype was seen a few times. The chain carries TRBV5-1 and TRBJ2-1; D could derive from TRBD1 or TRBD2 (5 bases each). Germline V gene lookup returns CDR1 SGHRS and CDR2 YFSETQ. This CDR3 is built from 13 residues. Trimming removed 0 bases at V and 9 bases at J, with 10 bases between. The CDR3 DNA reads TGCGCCAGCAGCTTGGCCGAGGGGATTGAGCAGTTCTTC. Amino acid sequence: CASSLAEGIEQFF.

The gene calls are TRBV6-1 and TRBJ1-5; D is unclear. Trimming cost V 4 bases and J 4 bases, with 14 bases left between them. The CDR3 spans 15 residues. The germline CDR1 and CDR2 sequences are MNHNS and SASEGT. CDR3 in DNA: TGTGCCAGCAGTGCTTACATGGGCAGGAATCAGCCCCAGCATTTT. Amino acid sequence: CASSAYMGRNQPQHF.

Ten or more counts support this clonotype. The rearrangement uses TRBV5-1 and TRBJ2-1, with D possibly TRBD2 on 6 matching bases. V lost 4 bases, J lost 0 bases, and 11 bases lay in between. The CDR3 spans 15 residues. Looked up from germline, CDR1 is SGHRS and CDR2 is YFSETQ. The CDR3 DNA sequence: TGCGCCAGCAGCCCTGGGAGGAGCTCCTACAATGAGCAGTTCTTC. Its translation is CASSPGRSSYNEQFF.

Turning to this clonotype: This could be a read error, since a much larger clone is one nucleotide away. The chain couples TRBV29-1 to TRBJ2-3; 8 bases fit TRBD2. The CDR3 has 14 amino acids. Germline-derived CDR1 and CDR2 are SQVTM and ANQGSEA. With V trimmed by 4 bases and J by 3 bases, 6 bases remained unmatched. CDR3 sequence: CSVVQRGMTDTQYF. The CDR3 bases are TGCAGCGTTGTACAGCGGGGGATGACAGATACGCAGTATTTT.

This chain joins TRBV6-2 or TRBV6-3 and TRBJ1-5; 7 bases agree with TRBD1. Germline-derived CDR1 and CDR2 are MNHEY and SVGEGT. Germline trimming cut 4 bases from V and 7 bases from J; bases unmatched to any gene: 16. The CDR3 is made up of 17 amino acids. This chain's CDR3 is CASSFSHRQGWRQPQHF. The CDR3 DNA is TGTGCCAGCAGTTTTTCCCACCGACAGGGTTGGCGCCAGCCCCAGCATTTT.

This clonotype was detected once. A much more abundant neighbour one base away suggests this may be a read error. The rearrangement joins TRBV18 to TRBJ2-1; D unclear. This CDR3 contains 13 residues. Germline V gene lookup returns CDR1 KGHSH and CDR2 LQKENI. DNA for the CDR3: TGTGCCAGCTCACGGACGGTGAACAATAAGCAGTTCTTC. The encoded protein is CASSRTVNNKQFF.

This clonotype appeared many times. The chain joins TRBV9 to TRBJ2-3; TRBD2 matches 9 bases. With V trimmed by 0 bases and J by 2 bases, 10 bases remained unmatched. There are 18 residues in the CDR3. Germline CDR1 and CDR2: SGDLS and YYNGEE. The CDR3 bases are TGTGCCAGCAGCGTAGGACAAGACCCGGGACTAGCCACAGATACGCAGTATTTT. This gives the protein CASSVGQDPGLATDTQYF.

Details on this clonotype: Given a much more abundant clone one base away, this may be a read error. The rearrangement joins TRBV30 to TRBJ2-7; 11 bases are shared with TRBD2. The DNA end lines up better with TRBJ2-5; the J call may be wrong. CDR3 length: 14 amino acids. Germline assignment: CDR1 GTSNPN and CDR2 SVGIG (reference sequence). This CDR3 is CAWRASGGRETQYF. CDR3 nucleotides: TGTGCCTGGAGGGCTAGCGGGGGGAGGGAGACCCAGTACTTC.

This clonotype has a count of ten or more. The rearrangement uses TRBV25-1 and TRBJ1-2; possibly TRBD1 for D (5 bases). The V end lost 4 bases, the J end lost 8 bases, and 14 bases lay between the germline ends. Germline CDR1 MGHDK, CDR2 SYGVNS. The CDR3 sequence is 13 residues long. This CDR3 is CASSVPGVVGYTF. The DNA of the CDR3 is TGTGCCAGCAGTGTTCCGGGGGTTGTGGGCTACACCTTC.

V usage is TRBV12-3 or TRBV12-4 and J usage is TRBJ2-3, with D unresolved. Trimming removed 3 bases at V and 4 bases at J, with 11 bases between. The CDR3 covers 14 residues. CDR3 sequence reads: CASSFSYFADTQYF. CDR3 DNA: TGTGCCAGCAGTTTCTCCTACTTTGCAGATACGCAGTATTTT.

This clonotype was found many times. V usage is TRBV7-2 and J usage is TRBJ1-2; no clear D. Germline-derived CDR1 and CDR2 are SGHTA and FQGNSA. CDR3 length equals 16 residues. The V end was cut by 1 base, the J end by 3 bases, with 15 bases between. The CDR3 nucleotides read TGTGCCAGCAGCTTAGTAGGCTCCTTTCCCTACTATGGCTACACCTTC. This translates into CASSLVGSFPYYGYTF.

The table lists this clonotype with many counts. V usage is TRBV18 and J usage is TRBJ2-7, with D unclear. Trimming took off 3 bases at V and 5 bases at J, with 5 bases between the two ends. Per germline, CDR1 KGHSH and CDR2 LQKENI. The length of the CDR3 is 11 residues. CDR3 DNA: TGTGCCAGCTCACCTAAGGACGAGCAGTACTTC. Encoded protein: CASSPKDEQYF.

The chain couples TRBV28 to TRBJ2-7; perhaps D is TRBD1 or TRBD2 (5 bases each). From germline, CDR1 is MDHEN and CDR2 SYDVKM. This CDR3 contains 14 residues. Trimming stripped 3 bases from V and 2 bases from J, with 11 bases between. CDR3 DNA: TGTGCCAGCAGTTTCGAGGGGACGACCTACGAGCAGTACTTC. It translates to CASSFEGTTYEQYF.